This is a list of T cell receptor beta chains from one sample in a study of STAT5B mutations in CD4+ large granular lymphocyte leukemia. Profiling relied on immunoSEQ multiplex PCR, and the TCRdb table lists in-frame clones only, not all of them. This table holds about 32,000 clones, 71% found once. The sample consisted of CD4+ T cells from blood buffy coats. The receptor set was obtained from a human donor in good health. CDR3s include the opening cysteine and the closing phenylalanine or tryptophan. Each record gives: D gene, clone size, V gene, J gene, CDR3 DNA, CDR3 protein. The D gene is left open where the match is weak. Only part of the rows carry a size: once, few, many, or a class if the clone is expanded.

D gene: NA; clone size: once; V gene: TRBV28; J gene: TRBJ1-4; CDR3 DNA: TGTGCCAGCAGGGCGGGGGGGGCGGATGAAAAACTGTTTTTT; CDR3 protein: CASRAGGADEKLFF
D gene: TRBD1; clone size: NA; V gene: TRBV6-1; J gene: TRBJ2-5; CDR3 DNA: TGTGCCAGCAGTGAAGGGGACAGAAACCAAGAGACCCAGTACTTC; CDR3 protein: CASSEGDRNQETQYF
D gene: NA; clone size: NA; V gene: TRBV1; J gene: TRBJ1-5; CDR3 DNA: TGCACCAGCAGCCAGGGGTTTCGGTGGGGATCGAGCAATCAGCCCCAGCATTTT; CDR3 protein: CTSSQGFRWGSSNQPQHF
D gene: TRBD1; clone size: NA; V gene: TRBV28; J gene: TRBJ2-7; CDR3 DNA: TGTGCCAGCAGTCCGCTGACAGGGAAGTCCTACGAGCAGTACTTC; CDR3 protein: CASSPLTGKSYEQYF
D gene: NA; clone size: few; V gene: TRBV14; J gene: TRBJ1-6; CDR3 DNA: TGTGCCAGCAGCCAAGATGGACGGGCGGACTCCTATAATTCACCCCTCCACTTT; CDR3 protein: CASSQDGRADSYNSPLHF
D gene: NA; clone size: NA; V gene: TRBV18; J gene: TRBJ1-4; CDR3 DNA: TGTGCCAGCTCACCAGGGCTTAATGAAAAACTGTTTTTT; CDR3 protein: CASSPGLNEKLFF
D gene: NA; clone size: NA; V gene: TRBV4-2; J gene: TRBJ2-1; CDR3 DNA: TGTGCCAGCAGCCCAGATCGGGCGCACAATGAGCAGTTCTTC; CDR3 protein: CASSPDRAHNEQFF
D gene: NA; clone size: once; V gene: TRBV27; J gene: TRBJ2-5; CDR3 DNA: TGTGCCAGCAGTTTATTGTACCGAGAGACCCAGTACTTC; CDR3 protein: CASSLLYRETQYF
D gene: NA; clone size: few; V gene: TRBV10-2; J gene: TRBJ1-5; CDR3 DNA: TGCGCCAGCAGACAGGGCGGGCAGCCCCAGCATTTT; CDR3 protein: CASRQGGQPQHF
D gene: TRBD1; clone size: NA; V gene: TRBV5-8; J gene: TRBJ1-4; CDR3 DNA: TGTGCCAGCAGCGGGGGGACAGGCTATTCCGAGGAAAAACTGTTTTTT; CDR3 protein: CASSGGTGYSEEKLFF
D gene: TRBD1; clone size: NA; V gene: TRBV30; J gene: TRBJ1-3; CDR3 DNA: TGTGCCTGGAGTGTAAGGGCAGGGGGCTCTCGTGGAAACACCATATATTTT; CDR3 protein: CAWSVRAGGSRGNTIYF
D gene: TRBD1; clone size: NA; V gene: TRBV4-1; J gene: TRBJ1-1; CDR3 DNA: TGCGCCAGCAGCCAAGATCGGAACCGGGACAGGGGGCGGGGGGACACTGAAGCTTTCTTT; CDR3 protein: CASSQDRNRDRGRGDTEAFF
D gene: NA; clone size: NA; V gene: TRBV6-5; J gene: TRBJ1-1; CDR3 DNA: TGTGCCAGCAGCCGGGACGGTGAAGCTTTCTTT; CDR3 protein: CASSRDGEAFF
D gene: NA; clone size: NA; V gene: TRBV18; J gene: TRBJ1-1; CDR3 DNA: TGTGCCAGCTCACCTAGCCTACGGCAGAACACTGAAGCTTTCTTT; CDR3 protein: CASSPSLRQNTEAFF
D gene: NA; clone size: NA; V gene: TRBV23-1; J gene: TRBJ2-1; CDR3 DNA: TGCGCCAGCAGGTTGAGACTAGACAAAGGCCATGAGCAGTTCTTC; CDR3 protein: CASRLRLDKGHEQFF
D gene: NA; clone size: NA; V gene: TRBV7-9; J gene: TRBJ2-4; CDR3 DNA: TGTGCCAGCAGCCGATTACATCCGGGACAACTAGCCAAAAACATTCAGTACTTC; CDR3 protein: CASSRLHPGQLAKNIQYF
D gene: TRBD1; clone size: NA; V gene: TRBV6-5; J gene: TRBJ1-1; CDR3 DNA: TGTGCCAGCAGGCCGGACAGGGCGGCGAACACTGAAGCTTTCTTT; CDR3 protein: CASRPDRAANTEAFF
D gene: NA; clone size: NA; V gene: TRBV18; J gene: TRBJ1-1; CDR3 DNA: TGTGCCAGCTCACCACTAATTTCAGCAACCGCGAACACTGAAGCTTTCTTT; CDR3 protein: CASSPLISATANTEAFF
D gene: TRBD1; clone size: few; V gene: TRBV14; J gene: TRBJ1-6; CDR3 DNA: TGTGCCAGCAGCCAGGACAGGGGAATTTCACCCCTCCACTTT; CDR3 protein: CASSQDRGISPLHF
D gene: NA; clone size: few; V gene: TRBV28; J gene: TRBJ1-2; CDR3 DNA: TGTGCCAGCAGTTTATCCGGACCGTCCTATGGCTACACCTTC; CDR3 protein: CASSLSGPSYGYTF
D gene: NA; clone size: NA; V gene: TRBV19; J gene: TRBJ2-7; CDR3 DNA: TGTGCCAGTTCCACGGGACTCTTTTTACCCTCCTACGAGCAGTACTTC; CDR3 protein: CASSTGLFLPSYEQYF
D gene: TRBD1; clone size: once; V gene: TRBV7-2; J gene: TRBJ2-7; CDR3 DNA: TGTGCCAGCAGCGCCATGGGGACAGGGGCGAGCGAGCAGTACTTC; CDR3 protein: CASSAMGTGASEQYF
D gene: TRBD2; clone size: once; V gene: TRBV18; J gene: TRBJ2-7; CDR3 DNA: TGTGCCAGCTCACCCGAGTCTAGCGGGGGACCCTACGAGCAGTACTTC; CDR3 protein: CASSPESSGGPYEQYF
D gene: NA; clone size: once; V gene: TRBV28; J gene: TRBJ1-1; CDR3 DNA: TGTGCCAGCACGACACCCGGGCACACTGAAGCTTTCTTT; CDR3 protein: CASTTPGHTEAFF
D gene: NA; clone size: few; V gene: TRBV5-4; J gene: TRBJ1-1; CDR3 DNA: TGTGCCAGCGCGATGGGGTCGAACACTGAAGCTTTCTTT; CDR3 protein: CASAMGSNTEAFF
D gene: NA; clone size: NA; V gene: TRBV5-6; J gene: TRBJ1-1; CDR3 DNA: TGTGCCAGCATCCCGAGGGGCAGACTGAACACTGAAGCTTTCTTT; CDR3 protein: CASIPRGRLNTEAFF
D gene: NA; clone size: few; V gene: TRBV7-8; J gene: TRBJ2-1; CDR3 DNA: TGTGCCAGCAGCTTAACCCAGGGTCGCTCCTACAATGAGCAGTTCTTC; CDR3 protein: CASSLTQGRSYNEQFF
D gene: TRBD1; clone size: few; V gene: TRBV10-3; J gene: TRBJ1-4; CDR3 DNA: TGTGCCATCAGTGAGGACAGGGTTCAGGAAAAACTGTTTTTT; CDR3 protein: CAISEDRVQEKLFF
D gene: NA; clone size: NA; V gene: TRBV7-2; J gene: TRBJ1-1; CDR3 DNA: TGTGCCAGCAGCAGATCAACCGAACCCCGGAACACTGAAGCTTTCTTT; CDR3 protein: CASSRSTEPRNTEAFF
D gene: TRBD2; clone size: NA; V gene: TRBV6-4; J gene: TRBJ2-2; CDR3 DNA: TGTGCCAGCAGTGCTATAGCGGGGTTCACCGGGGAGCTGTTTTTT; CDR3 protein: CASSAIAGFTGELFF
D gene: TRBD2; clone size: NA; V gene: TRBV25-1; J gene: TRBJ2-7; CDR3 DNA: TGTGCCAGCAGTTTCGGGGGGGCGAATTACGAGCAGTACTTC; CDR3 protein: CASSFGGANYEQYF
D gene: NA; clone size: NA; V gene: TRBV6-1; J gene: TRBJ2-1; CDR3 DNA: TGTGCCAGCATCAGGCTTACCTACAATGAGCAGTTCTTC; CDR3 protein: CASIRLTYNEQFF
D gene: NA; clone size: NA; V gene: TRBV14; J gene: TRBJ2-5; CDR3 DNA: TGTGCCAGCAGCCACCGCTCCCTCCAAGAGACCCAGTACTTC; CDR3 protein: CASSHRSLQETQYF
D gene: TRBD1; clone size: NA; V gene: TRBV7-2; J gene: TRBJ2-3; CDR3 DNA: TGTGCCAGCAGCTTAGTGGGGACAGACACAGATACGCAGTATTTT; CDR3 protein: CASSLVGTDTDTQYF
D gene: TRBD2; clone size: NA; V gene: TRBV6-1; J gene: TRBJ2-3; CDR3 DNA: TGTGCCAGCAGTGAAGACGGGGGGGCCAGCACAGATACGCAGTATTTT; CDR3 protein: CASSEDGGASTDTQYF
D gene: NA; clone size: NA; V gene: TRBV7-2; J gene: TRBJ2-2; CDR3 DNA: TGTGCCAGCAGCTTAGTACGCGGGAAGGGCGGGGAGCTGTTTTTT; CDR3 protein: CASSLVRGKGGELFF
D gene: TRBD1; clone size: few; V gene: TRBV2; J gene: TRBJ1-1; CDR3 DNA: TGTGCCAGCAGTACCGGGACAGGGGTTGAAGCTTTCTTT; CDR3 protein: CASSTGTGVEAFF
D gene: TRBD1; clone size: few; V gene: TRBV14; J gene: TRBJ1-1; CDR3 DNA: TGTGCCAGCAGCCAAGGGACAGGCACTGAAGCTTTCTTT; CDR3 protein: CASSQGTGTEAFF
D gene: NA; clone size: few; V gene: TRBV6-5; J gene: TRBJ2-3; CDR3 DNA: TGTGCCAGCAGTTTCCGGACCTCTACCCCAGATACGCAGTATTTT; CDR3 protein: CASSFRTSTPDTQYF
D gene: TRBD1; clone size: NA; V gene: TRBV5-5; J gene: TRBJ2-1; CDR3 DNA: TGTGCCAGCAGCTTGGGACAGGGTTTGTACAATGAGCAGTTCTTC; CDR3 protein: CASSLGQGLYNEQFF
D gene: NA; clone size: NA; V gene: TRBV6-5; J gene: TRBJ2-7; CDR3 DNA: TGTGCCAGCAGTTACTCGGGGGAGCAGTACTTC; CDR3 protein: CASSYSGEQYF
D gene: NA; clone size: NA; V gene: TRBV10-2; J gene: TRBJ2-7; CDR3 DNA: TGCGCCAGCAGTTCCAAGGGGTTCTCCTACGAGCAGTACTTC; CDR3 protein: CASSSKGFSYEQYF
D gene: NA; clone size: NA; V gene: TRBV21-1; J gene: TRBJ1-1; CDR3 DNA: TGTGCCAGCAACCCTGCTGGGGTGGGCACTGAAGCTTTCTTT; CDR3 protein: CASNPAGVGTEAFF